This T cell receptor beta chain was retrieved from a study of blood T cell repertoires in COVID-19. Whole-study context: Nucleic acid was either cDNA or gDNA, and it came from T cells, B-cell-depleted T cells, or PBMCs.

Germline trimming cut 4 bases from V and 5 bases from J; bases unmatched to any gene: 10. This CDR3 comprises 16 residues. In germline, CDR1 is SGDLS, CDR2 YYNGEE. TCRdb keeps only in-frame clones here, not all; method: immunoSEQ multiplex PCR. The sample shows about 42,000 clones, around four fifths of them seen only once. This chain links TRBV9 with TRBJ2-3; 10 nucleotides line up with TRBD2. Sequencing input: peripheral blood. The sequence derives from a middle-aged man with active COVID-19. CDR3 sequence (DNA): TGTGCCAGCAGCTCACCCCTAGCGGGAGTTAGAGATACGCAGTATTTT. Translation: CASSSPLAGVRDTQYF.